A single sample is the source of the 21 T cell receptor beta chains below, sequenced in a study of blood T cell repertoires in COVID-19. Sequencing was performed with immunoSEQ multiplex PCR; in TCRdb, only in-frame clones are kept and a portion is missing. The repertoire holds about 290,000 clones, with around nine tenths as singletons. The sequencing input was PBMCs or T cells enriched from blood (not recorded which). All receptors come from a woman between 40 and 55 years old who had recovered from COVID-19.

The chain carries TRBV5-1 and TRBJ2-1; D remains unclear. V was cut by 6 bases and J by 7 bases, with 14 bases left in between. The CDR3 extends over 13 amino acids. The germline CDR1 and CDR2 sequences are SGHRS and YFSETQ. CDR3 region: CASTFTSGNEQFF. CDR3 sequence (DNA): TGCGCCAGCACCTTCACGTCCGGGAATGAGCAGTTCTTC.

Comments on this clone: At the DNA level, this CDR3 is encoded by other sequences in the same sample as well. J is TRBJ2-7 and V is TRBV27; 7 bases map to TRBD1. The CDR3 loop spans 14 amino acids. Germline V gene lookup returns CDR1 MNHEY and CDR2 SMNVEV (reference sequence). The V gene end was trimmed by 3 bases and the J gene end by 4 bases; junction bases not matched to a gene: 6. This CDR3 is CASSLRQGSYEQYF. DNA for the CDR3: TGTGCCAGCAGTTTGCGACAGGGCTCATACGAGCAGTACTTC.

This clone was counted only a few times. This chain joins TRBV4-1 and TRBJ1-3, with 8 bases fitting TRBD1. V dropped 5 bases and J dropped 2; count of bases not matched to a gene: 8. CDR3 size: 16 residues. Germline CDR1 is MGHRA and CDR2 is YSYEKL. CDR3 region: CASSASPGQAGNTIYF. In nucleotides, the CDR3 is TGCGCCAGCAGCGCTTCTCCGGGACAGGCTGGAAACACCATATATTTT.

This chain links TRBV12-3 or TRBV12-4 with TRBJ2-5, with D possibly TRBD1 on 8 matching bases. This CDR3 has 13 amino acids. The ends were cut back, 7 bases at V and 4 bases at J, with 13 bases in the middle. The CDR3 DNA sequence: TGTGCCAGCAACAGGGGGGGAACAGAGACCCAGTACTTC. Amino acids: CASNRGGTETQYF.

Here the CDR3 reads CASGDDNTKNIQYF. The CDR3, as DNA: TGTGCTAGTGGTGATGACAACACCAAAAACATTCAGTACTTC. The V call is TRBV12-5, the J call TRBJ2-4, with D unresolved. Deletions cut 5 bases from V and 2 bases from J, with 10 bases between. Per germline, CDR1 LGHNT and CDR2 FRNRAP. CDR3 length equals 14 residues.

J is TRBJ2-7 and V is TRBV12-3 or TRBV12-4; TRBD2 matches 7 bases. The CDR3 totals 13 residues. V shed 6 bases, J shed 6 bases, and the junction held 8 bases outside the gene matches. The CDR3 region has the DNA TGTGCCAGCAGGAAGACTAGCTCGGGCGAGCAGTACTTC. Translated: CASRKTSSGEQYF.

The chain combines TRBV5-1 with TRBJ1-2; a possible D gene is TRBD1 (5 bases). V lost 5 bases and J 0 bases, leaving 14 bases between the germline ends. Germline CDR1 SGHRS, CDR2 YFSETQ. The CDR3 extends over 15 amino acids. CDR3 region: CASSPGHRSNYGYTF. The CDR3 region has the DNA TGCGCCAGCAGTCCCGGACACCGATCTAACTATGGCTACACCTTC. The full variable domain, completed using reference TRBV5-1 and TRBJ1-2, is KAGVTQTPRYLIKTRGQQVTLSCSPISGHRSVSWYQQTPGQGLQFLFEYFSETQRNKGNFPGRFSGRQFSNSRSEMNVSTLELGDSALYLCASSPGHRSNYGYTFGSGTRLTVV.

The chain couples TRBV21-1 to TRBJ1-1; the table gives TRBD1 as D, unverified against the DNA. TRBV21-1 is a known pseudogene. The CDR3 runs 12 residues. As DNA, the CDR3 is TGTGCCAGTAAGCAGTGGTTCAGGGAAGCTTTCTTT. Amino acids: CASKQWFREAFF.

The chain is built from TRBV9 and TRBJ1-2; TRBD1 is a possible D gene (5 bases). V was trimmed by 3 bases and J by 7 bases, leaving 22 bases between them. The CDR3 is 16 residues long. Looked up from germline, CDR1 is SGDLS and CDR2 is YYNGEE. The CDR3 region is CASSATPQGQVSGYTF. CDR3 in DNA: TGTGCCAGCAGCGCTACCCCCCAGGGTCAGGTTAGTGGCTACACCTTC.

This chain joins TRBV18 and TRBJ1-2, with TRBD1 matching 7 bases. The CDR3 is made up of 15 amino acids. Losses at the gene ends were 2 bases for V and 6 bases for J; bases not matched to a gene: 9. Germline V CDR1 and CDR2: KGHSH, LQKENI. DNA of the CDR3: TGTGCCAGCTCACCAGGGTGGCAGGGGGTCGATGGCTACACCTTC. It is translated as CASSPGWQGVDGYTF.

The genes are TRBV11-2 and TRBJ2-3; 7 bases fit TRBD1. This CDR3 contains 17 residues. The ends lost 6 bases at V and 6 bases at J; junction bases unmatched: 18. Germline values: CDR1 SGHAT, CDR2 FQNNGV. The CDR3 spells CASRPYKVRDSVDTQYF. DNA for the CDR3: TGTGCCAGCAGGCCCTATAAAGTCCGGGACAGCGTTGATACGCAGTATTTT.

Here the CDR3 reads CASSLGLGTNYGYTF. The DNA for the CDR3 is TGCGCCAGCAGCTTGGGACTAGGAACTAACTATGGCTACACCTTC. This chain connects TRBV5-1 to TRBJ1-2; D is unclear. Per germline, CDR1 SGHRS and CDR2 YFSETQ. The V end was cut by 0 bases, the J end by 0 bases, with 9 bases between. The CDR3 loop spans 15 amino acids.

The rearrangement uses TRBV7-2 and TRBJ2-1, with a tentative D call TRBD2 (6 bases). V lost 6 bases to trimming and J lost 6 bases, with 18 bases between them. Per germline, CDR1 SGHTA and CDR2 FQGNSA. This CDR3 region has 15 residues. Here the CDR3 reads CASRLTGTALNEQFF. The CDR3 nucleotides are TGTGCCAGCAGATTAACCGGGACTGCACTCAATGAGCAGTTCTTC.

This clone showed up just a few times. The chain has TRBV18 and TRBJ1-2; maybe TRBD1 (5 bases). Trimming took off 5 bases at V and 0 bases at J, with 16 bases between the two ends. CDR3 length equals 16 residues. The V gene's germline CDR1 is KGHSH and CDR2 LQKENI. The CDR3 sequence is CASSTDRVGSNYGYTF. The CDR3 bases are TGTGCCAGCTCAACCGACAGAGTGGGGTCTAACTATGGCTACACCTTC.

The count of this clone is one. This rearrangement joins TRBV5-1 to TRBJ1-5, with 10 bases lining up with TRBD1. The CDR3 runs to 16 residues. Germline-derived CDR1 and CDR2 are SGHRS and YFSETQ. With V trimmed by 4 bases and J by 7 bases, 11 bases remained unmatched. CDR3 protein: CASSPTGTGVGQPQHF. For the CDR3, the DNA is TGCGCCAGCAGCCCAACCGGGACAGGGGTAGGGCAGCCCCAGCATTTT.

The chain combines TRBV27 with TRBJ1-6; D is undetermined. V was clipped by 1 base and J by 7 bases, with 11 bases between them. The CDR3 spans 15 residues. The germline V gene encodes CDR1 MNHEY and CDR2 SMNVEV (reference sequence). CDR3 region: CASSLLTGRNSPLHF. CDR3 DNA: TGTGCCAGCAGTTTATTGACGGGAAGAAATTCACCCCTCCACTTT.

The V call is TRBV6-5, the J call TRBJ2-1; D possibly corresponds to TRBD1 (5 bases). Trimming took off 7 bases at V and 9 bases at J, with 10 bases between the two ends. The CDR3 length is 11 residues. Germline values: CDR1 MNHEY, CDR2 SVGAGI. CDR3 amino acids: CASNQGTEQFF. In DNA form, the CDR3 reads TGTGCCAGCAATCAGGGAACTGAGCAGTTCTTC.

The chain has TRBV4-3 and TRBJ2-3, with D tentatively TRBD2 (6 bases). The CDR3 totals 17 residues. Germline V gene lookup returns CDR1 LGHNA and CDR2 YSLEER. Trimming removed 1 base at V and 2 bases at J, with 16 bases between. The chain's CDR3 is CASSQGRKTGVTDTQYF. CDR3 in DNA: TGCGCCAGCAGCCAAGGTCGGAAAACGGGGGTCACAGATACGCAGTATTTT.

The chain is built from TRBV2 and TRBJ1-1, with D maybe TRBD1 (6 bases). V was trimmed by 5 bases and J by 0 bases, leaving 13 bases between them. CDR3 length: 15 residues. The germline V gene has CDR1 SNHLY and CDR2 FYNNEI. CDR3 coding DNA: TGTGCCAGCAGTCCGGGACATCGCATGAACACTGAAGCTTTCTTT. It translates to CASSPGHRMNTEAFF.

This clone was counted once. This chain's CDR3 is CASSVRQGARAGTEAFF. CDR3 DNA sequence: TGTGCCAGCAGCGTACGACAGGGGGCCAGGGCTGGCACTGAAGCTTTCTTT. The chain uses TRBV7-2 and TRBJ1-1; the match to TRBD1 covers 10 bases. After removal of 5 bases from V and 4 bases from J, the junction contained 13 bases not matched to a gene. The length of the CDR3 is 17 residues. Germline V gene lookup returns CDR1 SGHTA and CDR2 FQGNSA.

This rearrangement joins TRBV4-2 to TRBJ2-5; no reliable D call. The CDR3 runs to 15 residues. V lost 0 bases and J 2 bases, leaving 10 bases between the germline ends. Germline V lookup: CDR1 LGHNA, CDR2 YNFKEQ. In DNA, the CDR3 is TGTGCCAGCAGCCAAGATCTTTTGGCACAAGAGACCCAGTACTTC. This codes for CASSQDLLAQETQYF.